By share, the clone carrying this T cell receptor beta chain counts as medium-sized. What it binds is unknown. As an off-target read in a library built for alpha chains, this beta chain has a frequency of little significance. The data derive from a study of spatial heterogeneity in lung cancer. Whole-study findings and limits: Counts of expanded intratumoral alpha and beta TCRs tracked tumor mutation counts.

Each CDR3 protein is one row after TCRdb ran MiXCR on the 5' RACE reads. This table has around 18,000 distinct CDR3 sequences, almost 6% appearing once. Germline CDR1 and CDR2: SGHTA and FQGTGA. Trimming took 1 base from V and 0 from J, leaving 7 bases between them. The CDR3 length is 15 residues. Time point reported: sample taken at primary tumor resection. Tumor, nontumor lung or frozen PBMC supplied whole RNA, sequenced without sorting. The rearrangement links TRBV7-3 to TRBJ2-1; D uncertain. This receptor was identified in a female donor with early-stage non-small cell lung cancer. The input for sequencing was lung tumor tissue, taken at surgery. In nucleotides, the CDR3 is TGTGCCAGCAGCTTAAGCCAGAGCTCCTACAATGAGCAGTTCTTC. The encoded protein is CASSLSQSSYNEQFF.